This T cell receptor beta chain was sequenced in a study of PD-1 blockade in classical Hodgkin lymphoma. Overall study findings and caveats: Reports indicated that newly diagnosed patients had lower baseline TCR diversity than healthy donors did. Repertoire differences have undefined causes, possibly disease activity or prior therapy.

Concerning this clone itself: Its target is not known.

Clones were sequenced by immunoSEQ multiplex PCR, and TCRdb holds only the in-frame ones, with some missing. In the table there are some 10,000 clones, about nine tenths of which are singletons. Time point indicated: newly diagnosed, previously untreated cHL patient sample. Magnetic negative selection was used to purify CD8+ T cells from thawed PBMCs. The comparison group had newly diagnosed, previously untreated classical Hodgkin lymphoma. The CDR3 extends over 15 amino acids. Losses at the gene ends were 4 bases for V and 2 bases for J; bases not matched to a gene: 6. Germline CDR1 PRHDT, CDR2 FYEKMQ (reference sequence).

The V and J genes are TRBV13 and TRBJ2-3, with 7 bases matching TRBD2. This TCR was recovered from a human donor with classical Hodgkin lymphoma. Sequencing was performed on CD8+ T cells from blood. The CDR3 reads CASSSRDYSTDTQYF. The DNA of the CDR3 is TGTGCCAGCAGCTCCCGGGACTACTCCACAGATACGCAGTATTTT.